This T cell receptor (beta chain) is drawn from a study of shared clonotypes between healthy human individuals (dated by TCRdb to 2020 to 2022). Describing the broader study: Two women and a few men aged 18 to 49 years were included in the cohort. Blood TCR repertoires of about 5 healthy adults were deeply sequenced to estimate repertoire size and the extent of clonotype sharing between individuals. Per donor, leukapheresis produced somewhere between about 0.85 and 10 billion PBMCs. For each donor, CD4 naive and CD4 memory were each given three plates, CD8 naive was given two plates, and CD8 memory was given one plate. To increase sequencing depth and limit assay-specific biases, different laboratories used diverse techniques to prepare libraries and sequence TCR repertoires.

On the study overall, not on this receptor specifically: Clonotypes shared by all four sorted-subset donors showed higher generation probabilities than non-shared clonotypes. Incomplete sequencing was indicated by rarefaction of sorted-subset datasets, despite the large sequencing depth. Estimated clonotype richness was generally larger for naive than for memory subsets. Sharing across several donors was observed for around 5% of naive CD4, less than 4% of naive CD8, 2% to 2.5% of memory CD4, and around 0.4% of memory CD8 clonotypes. The small number of donors limited the genetic and exposure-history diversity represented. Pairwise subsampling led to the expectation that sequencing depth would affect the degree of clonotype sharing among donors. Only blood was sampled, and tissue TCR repertoires likely differ from those in blood.

Via the germline V gene, CDR1 is SNHLY and CDR2 FYNNEI. The V end loses 7 bases and the J end loses 2 bases, and a stretch of 19 bases separates them. Inclusive of the bounding cysteine and phenylalanine, the CDR3 is 16 residues long. Only CDR3 DNA remains: 48 bases, in frame from the first base. The donors were healthy, HIV-negative adults who had no recently reported acute infections or vaccinations. Only Caucasian adults living in Nashville, Tennessee, USA were represented among the donors. CD4+ T cells were enriched by magnetic negative selection; naive cells were then positively selected on CD45RA, and the negative fraction formed the memory subset. Blood was obtained by leukapheresis, after which PBMCs were separated by Ficoll-Histopaque density gradient centrifugation and cryopreserved in liquid nitrogen vapor phase. Analytical flow cytometry was used to check the purity and quantity of every magnetically sorted T cell population. From each sorted fraction, genomic DNA was isolated and quantified by UV absorbance on a Nanodrop 2000c.

Using the deep immunoSEQ assay, TCR CDR3 regions were amplified from genomic DNA by multiplex PCR. Genomic DNA extracted from each cell subset was distributed evenly over all wells of several immunoSEQ 96-well plates, and each plate served as one replicate. For sorted subsets, each replicate PCR was loaded with approximately 190 ng genomic DNA, equivalent to some 31,000 T cell genomes. Purified libraries were measured with a Qubit 3.0 fluorometer, size-checked on a Bioanalyzer 2100, and measured again with the KAPA Library Quantification kit. A separate single-read 150-cycle Illumina NextSeq 550 flow cell was used to sequence each immunoSEQ 96-well plate. From the authors' description of their analysis: Because the immunoSEQ output included only junctional sequences and no quality scores, the filtering could not be the same as the filtering used for full-length reads. To assign V/J genes and CDR3, sequences were annotated using PyIR, a Python wrapper for IgBLAST v1.9, with IMGT germline references. Reads were filtered out if the reads had weak V/J assignments (E-value above 1e-6), no CDR3, stop codons, out-of-frame junctions, or ambiguous translated residues. V3J clonotypes were defined as sequences sharing the same inferred V gene, J gene, and CDR3 amino acid sequence. To compute the percentage overlap between repertoires, the number of shared unique clonotypes was divided by the size of the smaller repertoire. Richness of each repertoire was evaluated using RTK rarefaction, the Chao1 estimator, and Recon v2.1 estimates of unobserved clonotypes. Generation probabilities for all TCRbeta clonotypes obtained by the gDNA method from a handful of donors were computed using OLGA. TCRdb's version of the immuneACCESS table is confined to in-frame rearrangements and falls short of the full clone set. An unresolved V gene accounts for under half of the shortfall where checked; the remainder is of unknown origin. V, J and clone size derive from that table, while D and trimming were established from the DNA sequence. The sample contains 2 million to 2.5 million clones, almost 96% of them found a single time. The top ten clones comprise 0.1% to 0.15% of the sample.

With respect to this clone: Which antigen it targets is not known. No qualities accompany the bases; no much larger clone lies one base away.

The receptor's source is a man between 18 and 35 years old in good health. Specimen: naive CD4+ T cells sorted from blood. The cell subset or site label corresponds to: CD45RA+ positively selected. The chain is assembled from TRBV2 and TRBJ2-3; the D call is tentative, TRBD1 or TRBD2, as each matches 5 bases. The DNA sequence is as follows: TGTGCCAGCACCCCACGAACCCCAGGGACCACAGATACGCAGTATTTT. It codes for CASTPRTPGTTDTQYF.